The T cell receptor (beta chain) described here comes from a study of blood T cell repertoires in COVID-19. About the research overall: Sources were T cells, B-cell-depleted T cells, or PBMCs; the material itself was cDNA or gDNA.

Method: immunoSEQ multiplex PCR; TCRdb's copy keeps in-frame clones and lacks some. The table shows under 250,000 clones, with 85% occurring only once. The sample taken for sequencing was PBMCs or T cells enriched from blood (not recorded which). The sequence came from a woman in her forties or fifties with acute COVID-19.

The CDR3 sequence is CASSFVGALRAYQPQHF. As DNA, the CDR3 is TGTGCCAGCAGCTTTGTAGGGGCTTTACGGGCCTATCAGCCCCAGCATTTT. V gene TRBV12-1 combines with J gene TRBJ1-5; the table's D call of TRBD1 was not tested on the DNA. TRBV12-1 is a listed pseudogene. The CDR3 runs 17 residues.